This entry lists 4 T cell receptor beta chains sequenced from one sample in a study of blood T cell repertoires in COVID-19. The repertoire was sequenced with immunoSEQ multiplex PCR; TCRdb's copy has only in-frame clones and lacks some. The table has about 120,000 clones, approximately 80% seen once; the top ten hold roughly 7.3%. The material sequenced was peripheral blood. Source of these receptors: a human donor in a cohort sampled during active COVID-19.

This clone was observed a few times. The chain couples TRBV30 to TRBJ1-6; possible D gene TRBD1, 5 bases. The ends were cut back, 5 bases at V and 8 bases at J, with 13 bases in the middle. The V gene's germline CDR1 is GTSNPN and CDR2 SVGIG (reference sequence). The CDR3 extends over 13 amino acids. As DNA, the CDR3 is TGTGCCTGGGATTTAGGGGCAGATTCACCCCTCCACTTT. Translated, it gives CAWDLGADSPLHF.

The rearrangement uses TRBV28 and TRBJ2-7; 9 positions agree with TRBD1. The V gene's germline CDR1 is MDHEN and CDR2 SYDVKM. V trimming: 4 bases; J trimming: 4 bases; junction bases outside the gene matches: 8. The CDR3 sequence is 15 residues long. Here the CDR3 DNA reads TGTGCCAGCAGTTCCCTGGGACAGGGTAGATACGAGCAGTACTTC. Residues: CASSSLGQGRYEQYF.

This rearrangement joins TRBV27 to TRBJ2-7; a possible D gene is TRBD1 (5 bases). In germline, CDR1 is MNHEY, CDR2 SMNVEV (reference sequence). The V gene lost 6 bases and the J gene lost 3 bases, with 12 bases spanning the gap. CDR3 size: 13 residues. CDR3 sequence (DNA): TGTGCCAGCAGCCGAATACAGGACTACGAGCAGTACTTC. Its translation: CASSRIQDYEQYF.

This clone is classed as medium-sized. The chain is built from TRBV21-1 and TRBJ2-7; the listed D gene, TRBD2, was not tested against the DNA. TRBV21-1 is designated a pseudogene. The CDR3 contains 17 residues. The CDR3 sequence: CASSSHSLAGGPYEQYF. DNA of the CDR3: TGTGCCAGCAGCAGCCATTCACTAGCGGGAGGGCCCTACGAGCAGTACTTC.